The clone carrying this TCR beta chain has only one observation. Other DNA sequences from this sample encode an identical CDR3 as well. Some clones are missing from TCRdb's copy, which holds only in-frame ones; the method was immunoSEQ multiplex PCR. Of about 71,000 clones detected, around 94% appear once; the ten largest clones hold around 16%. CDR1 is MDHEN, CDR2 SYDVKM, per germline. V was clipped by 2 bases and J by 7 bases, with 6 bases between them. The CDR3 runs to 11 residues. The source of the sample is a study of OX40 agonist ivuxolimab in advanced cancers. On the study more broadly: Antecedent anti-PD-1, anti-PD-L1 or anti-CTLA-4 therapy was permissible, with around 41% having received some.

The origin of this receptor is an adult with an advanced solid tumor such as melanoma, head and neck, liver or kidney cancer. This chain joins TRBV28 and TRBJ2-7; no clear D gene. The sequencing used CD4+ or CD8+ T cells sorted from blood, collected in a trial of the OX40 agonist ivuxolimab. The CDR3 reads CASSLVSEQYF. The CDR3 coding sequence is TGTGCCAGCAGTTTAGTGTCAGAGCAGTACTTC.